Each of the 15 T cell receptor beta chains below was sequenced from the same sample in a study of T cell responses to AZD1222 COVID-19 vaccine. Repertoires were generated with immunoSEQ multiplex PCR, while TCRdb's copy carries only in-frame clones and drops some. Of about 140,000 clones in the sample, around nine tenths are singletons; the top ten hold under 2%. The starting material was peripheral blood, obtained on day 0 of AZD1222 vaccination. These receptors came from an adult in good health.

This clone was observed a handful of times. The J gene is TRBJ2-1, the V gene TRBV4-1; 7 positions match TRBD1. J lost 6 bases, V lost 4 bases, and 9 bases had no gene match. CDR1 MGHRA and CDR2 YSYEKL come from the germline V gene. The CDR3 sequence is 15 residues long. The CDR3 DNA is TGCGCCAGCAGCCGGTGGGACAGCGGAAGCAATGAGCAGTTCTTC. It yields the protein CASSRWDSGSNEQFF.

The chain combines TRBV11-2 with TRBJ1-1; D remains ambiguous. The V gene's germline CDR1 is SGHAT and CDR2 FQNNGV. This CDR3 has 18 residues. V was shortened by 0 bases and J by 0 bases, with 17 bases between the two germline ends. The CDR3 DNA follows: TGTGCCAGCAGCTTAGAACGGAGACGCTCAAGGATGAACACTGAAGCTTTCTTT. Translation gives CASSLERRRSRMNTEAFF.

This chain links TRBV5-6 with TRBJ1-3; a weak D match, TRBD1 (6 bases). V was shortened by 1 base and J by 0 bases, with 8 bases between the two germline ends. CDR1 and CDR2 from the germline V gene are SGHDT and YYEEEE. The CDR3 totals 15 residues. The DNA of the CDR3 is TGTGCCAGCAGCTTGATCAGGGGCTCTGGAAACACCATATATTTT. Its protein is CASSLIRGSGNTIYF.

This chain connects TRBV7-8 to TRBJ2-3; 7 bases map to TRBD1. Germline assignment: CDR1 SGHVS and CDR2 FQNEAQ. The CDR3 totals 16 residues. The trim removed 1 base at V and 0 bases at J, leaving 4 bases unmatched. CDR3 residues: CASSLETGLSTDTQYF. Here the CDR3 DNA reads TGTGCCAGCAGCTTAGAGACAGGGTTGAGCACAGATACGCAGTATTTT.

In its sample, this clone is medium-sized. The chain carries TRBV7-9 and TRBJ2-7; D not resolved. Trimming stripped 3 bases from V and 6 bases from J, with 6 bases between. Germline loops: CDR1 SEHNR, CDR2 FQNEAQ (reference sequence). The CDR3 loop spans 11 amino acids. As DNA, the CDR3 is TGTGCCAGCAGCTTGGGTCTCGAGCAGTACTTC. It is translated as CASSLGLEQYF.

The V call is TRBV11-1, the J call TRBJ1-2, with a possible D match to TRBD1 (5 bases). The V and J ends lost 5 bases and 6 bases respectively, with 13 bases between them. The CDR3 is 13 residues long. CDR1 is SGHAT and CDR2 is FQDESV in the germline V gene (reference sequence). In DNA, the CDR3 is TGTGCCAGCAGCGAGGCTTGGGGGGATGGCTACACCTTC. Translating gives CASSEAWGDGYTF.

V and J are TRBV27 and TRBJ2-2; no reliable D call. The germline V gene has CDR1 MNHEY and CDR2 SMNVEV (reference sequence). This CDR3 has 14 amino acids. Trimming stripped 4 bases from V and 7 bases from J, with 13 bases between. The CDR3 region has the DNA TGTGCCAGCAGTTCTACTGAGACTCGCGGGGAGCTGTTTTTT. This encodes CASSSTETRGELFF.

CDR3 coding DNA: TGTGCCACTCTCTACGGGCGGCCAGGGGATACGCAGTATTTT. This translates into CATLYGRPGDTQYF. J is TRBJ2-3 and V is TRBV6-5, with a weak D call TRBD1 (5 bases). V lost 10 bases and J lost 6, with 20 bases in between. The CDR3 runs 14 residues. Germline CDR1 is MNHEY and CDR2 is SVGAGI.

The V call is TRBV2, the J call TRBJ1-6; D not resolved. The V end was cut by 5 bases, the J end by 8 bases, with 19 bases between. The CDR3 extends over 16 amino acids. CDR1 is SNHLY and CDR2 is FYNNEI in the germline V gene. CDR3 amino acids: CASSTLPVTGDSPLHF. DNA for the CDR3: TGTGCCAGCAGTACGTTACCTGTCACCGGGGATTCACCCCTCCACTTT.

This chain uses TRBV27 with TRBJ1-1, with 11 bases that match TRBD1. Germline loops: CDR1 MNHEY, CDR2 SMNVEV (reference sequence). Unmatched junction bases numbered 5, after V lost 4 bases and J lost 4 bases. This CDR3 has 15 amino acids. The CDR3 DNA is TGTGCCAGCAGTTCAGGACAGGGGGCGGGCACTGAAGCTTTCTTT. It encodes CASSSGQGAGTEAFF.

The sample holds one count of this clone. The chain recombines TRBV30 with TRBJ1-1; D perhaps matches TRBD1 (5 bases). V was trimmed by 6 bases and J by 1 base, leaving 9 bases between them. This CDR3 spans 12 amino acids. Per germline, CDR1 GTSNPN and CDR2 SVGIG (reference sequence). DNA of the CDR3: TGTGCCTGCAATAGGGGGAACACTGAAGCTTTCTTT. This gives the protein CACNRGNTEAFF. Based on the CDR3 plus reference TRBV30 and TRBJ1-1, the full variable domain is SQTIHQWPATLVQPVGSPLSLECTVEGTSNPNLYWYRQAAGRGLQLLFYSVGIGQISSEVPQNLSASRPQDRQFILSSKKLLLSDSGFYLCACNRGNTEAFFGQGTRLTVV.

The chain couples TRBV19 to TRBJ1-5; D is unresolved. CDR3 size: 15 residues. The V gene's germline CDR1 is LNHDA and CDR2 SQIVND (reference sequence). Trimming took 9 bases from V and 2 from J, leaving 17 bases between them. CDR3 sequence (DNA): TGTGCCAGCAAACGGGATCGGGATGGCAATCAGCCCCAGCATTTT. Amino acids: CASKRDRDGNQPQHF.

The V call is TRBV28, the J call TRBJ1-5; D perhaps matches TRBD1 (6 bases). V lost 6 bases and J lost 2, with 11 bases in between. The CDR3 length is 14 residues. Looked up from germline, CDR1 is MDHEN and CDR2 is SYDVKM. CDR3 region: CASSPGAGNQPQHF. For the CDR3, the DNA is TGTGCCAGCAGCCCAGGGGCGGGCAATCAGCCCCAGCATTTT. Variable domain in full (rest from reference TRBV28 and TRBJ1-5): DVKVTQSSRYLVKRTGEKVFLECVQDMDHENMFWYRQDPGLGLRLIYFSYDVKMKEKGDIPEGYSVSREKKERFSLILESASTNQTSMYLCASSPGAGNQPQHFGDGTRLSIL.

This clone was observed a single time. The rearrangement joins TRBV24-1 to TRBJ2-3; D is perhaps TRBD2 (7 bases). Germline lookup yields CDR1 KGHDR and CDR2 SFDVKD. The CDR3 has 15 residues. V was shortened by 5 bases and J by 2 bases, with 13 bases between the two germline ends. CDR3: CATSGGGSSTDTQYF. CDR3 coding DNA: TGTGCCACCAGTGGGGGGGGCTCTTCCACAGATACGCAGTATTTT.

The genes are TRBV3-1 (or the pseudogene TRBV3-2) and TRBJ1-1, with 8 nucleotides matching TRBD1. V shed 1 base and J 3 bases; nucleotides not matched to a gene: 4. CDR1 LGHDT and CDR2 YNNKEL come from the germline V gene (reference sequence). The CDR3 has 15 amino acids. CDR3 region: CASSQARTGHTEAFF. The DNA of the CDR3 is TGTGCCAGCAGCCAAGCTCGGACAGGGCACACTGAAGCTTTCTTT.